Below are 26 T cell receptor beta chains sequenced from a single sample in a study of cytomegalovirus exposure and HLA in healthy donors. 13 Jbeta primers and 60 Vbeta primers were used for the PCR. Clones were read by immunoSEQ multiplex PCR, and TCRdb kept only the in-frame ones, dropping some. This table holds roughly 150,000 clones, 80% to 85% found once. The specimen sequenced was PBMCs. The origin of the receptors is a man aged 25-40 years in good health and CMV-seronegative.

CDR3 loop: CASSDGREGPQETQYF. DNA for the CDR3: TGTGCCAGCAGTGATGGGAGGGAGGGCCCCCAAGAGACCCAGTACTTC. V usage is TRBV6-1 and J usage is TRBJ2-5, with TRBD2 matching over 7 bases. From germline, CDR1 is MNHNS and CDR2 SASEGT. V gave up 3 bases and J gave up 1 base; unmatched junction bases: 8. The CDR3 totals 16 residues.

The chain couples TRBV7-6 to TRBJ1-5, with D perhaps TRBD1 (5 bases). There are 16 residues in the CDR3. V gave up 5 bases and J gave up 4 bases, with 18 bases separating them. Germline-derived CDR1 and CDR2 are SGHVS and FNYEAQ. CDR3 residues: CASSPSLQGSNQPQHF. DNA of the CDR3: TGTGCCAGCAGCCCCTCCCTCCAGGGATCGAATCAGCCCCAGCATTTT.

This chain links TRBV5-1 with TRBJ2-5, with D tentatively TRBD2 (5 bases). The V end lost 0 bases, the J end lost 0 bases, and 9 bases lay between the germline ends. This CDR3 is 15 amino acids long. Germline V lookup: CDR1 SGHRS, CDR2 YFSETQ. The CDR3 sequence is CASSLARRYQETQYF. The CDR3 bases are TGCGCCAGCAGCTTGGCGCGGAGGTACCAAGAGACCCAGTACTTC.

V is TRBV5-1 and J is TRBJ1-2, with D possibly matching TRBD1 (6 bases). Germline V gives CDR1 SGHRS, CDR2 YFSETQ. Trimming pared 6 bases from V and 5 bases from J, leaving 23 bases between. The CDR3 has 16 amino acids. CDR3 region: CASTPPAINRDYGYTF. CDR3 nucleotide sequence: TGCGCCAGCACCCCTCCCGCCATTAACAGGGATTATGGCTACACCTTC.

The chain carries TRBV6-5 and TRBJ1-4; D possibly corresponds to TRBD1 (5 bases). This CDR3 comprises 14 residues. Germline values: CDR1 MNHEY, CDR2 SVGAGI. Trimming stripped 3 bases from V and 7 bases from J, with 12 bases between. The CDR3 bases are TGTGCCAGCAGTTATGGCAGGGTAGTTGAAAAACTGTTTTTT. Its protein product is CASSYGRVVEKLFF.

This sequence joins TRBV15 and TRBJ1-2; D possibly corresponds to TRBD1 (5 bases). V dropped 3 bases and J dropped 4 bases, with 9 bases sitting between them. The CDR3 sequence is 13 residues long. Looked up from germline, CDR1 is LNHNV and CDR2 is YYDKDF (reference sequence). CDR3 residues: CATSSLTGYGYTF. CDR3 bases: TGTGCCACCAGCAGTCTCACAGGCTATGGCTACACCTTC. The full variable domain, with the rest looked up from reference TRBV15 and TRBJ1-2, is DAMVIQNPRYQVTQFGKPVTLSCSQTLNHNVMYWYQQKSSQAPKLLFHYYDKDFNNEADTPDNFQSRRPNTSFCFLDIRSPGLGDTAMYLCATSSLTGYGYTFGSGTRLTVV.

As to this clone: This sample includes further DNA sequences coding for the same CDR3. V gene TRBV5-1 combines with J gene TRBJ2-5; no clear D gene. The DNA end is a closer match to TRBJ2-7, so the J assignment may be wrong. This CDR3 comprises 11 residues. CDR1 is SGHRS and CDR2 is YFSETQ in the germline V gene. The CDR3 bases are TGCGCCAGCAGCTTGGGCTACGAGCAGTACTTC. Encoded protein: CASSLGYEQYF.

The chain is built from TRBV18 and TRBJ2-3, with 8 bases fitting TRBD2. V shed 3 bases and J 0 bases; nucleotides not matched to a gene: 5. The CDR3 extends over 16 amino acids. The germline V gene has CDR1 KGHSH and CDR2 LQKENI. The CDR3 DNA reads as TGTGCCAGCTCACCCCTTACGGGAGGGAGCACAGATACGCAGTATTTT. Translated, it gives CASSPLTGGSTDTQYF.

The V call is TRBV2, the J call TRBJ1-1; maybe TRBD1 (5 bases). This CDR3 contains 13 residues. CDR1 is SNHLY, CDR2 FYNNEI, per germline. The V and J ends lost 9 bases and 0 bases respectively, with 11 bases between them. The CDR3 coding sequence is TGTGCCAGTTCGGACACCCTGAACACTGAAGCTTTCTTT. It codes for CASSDTLNTEAFF.

The chain links TRBV6-5 to TRBJ2-5, with TRBD1 matching 7 bases. The CDR3 has 15 amino acids. Looked up from germline, CDR1 is MNHEY and CDR2 is SVGAGI. J lost 5 bases, V lost 5 bases, and 11 bases had no gene match. CDR3 sequence reads: CASSATGNPLETQYF. The CDR3 DNA reads TGTGCCAGCAGTGCGACAGGGAATCCATTGGAGACCCAGTACTTC.

This chain links TRBV4-2 with TRBJ2-1; 11 bases agree with TRBD2. Trimming took 6 bases from V and 1 from J; bases not matched to a gene: 2. Per germline, CDR1 LGHNA and CDR2 YNFKEQ. The CDR3 contains 15 residues. The CDR3 nucleotides read TGTGCCAGCAGTCTAGCGGGAGGATCCTACAATGAGCAGTTCTTC. Its translation is CASSLAGGSYNEQFF.

This clone has only a few counts. This rearrangement joins TRBV7-2 to TRBJ2-3; TRBD2 is a possible D gene (6 bases). V was clipped by 2 bases and J by 0 bases, with 12 bases between them. This CDR3 contains 16 residues. The germline V gene has CDR1 SGHTA and CDR2 FQGNSA. The CDR3 spells CASSLRVSGSTDTQYF. The CDR3 DNA reads as TGTGCCAGCAGCTTAAGGGTGAGCGGGAGCACAGATACGCAGTATTTT.

The J gene is TRBJ2-3, the V gene TRBV7-6, with no clear D. The ends were cut back, 5 bases at V and 0 bases at J, with 12 bases in the middle. The CDR3 is made up of 15 amino acids. Germline CDR1 and CDR2: SGHVS and FNYEAQ. CDR3 in amino acids: CASSVAPPSTDTQYF. The DNA of the CDR3 is TGTGCCAGCAGCGTGGCCCCCCCTAGCACAGATACGCAGTATTTT.

This chain connects TRBV2 to TRBJ2-7; 10 nucleotides agree with TRBD1. The length of the CDR3 is 15 residues. Unmatched junction bases numbered 6, after V lost 5 bases and J lost 2 bases. CDR1 is SNHLY and CDR2 is FYNNEI in the germline V gene. The CDR3 reads CASSNPGQGPYEQYF. The CDR3 coding sequence is TGTGCCAGCAGTAATCCGGGACAGGGGCCCTACGAGCAGTACTTC. Full variable domain (outside the CDR3, taken from reference TRBV2 and TRBJ2-7): EPEVTQTPSHQVTQMGQEVILRCVPISNHLYFYWYRQILGQKVEFLVSFYNNEISEKSEIFDDQFSVERPDGSNFTLKIRSTKLEDSAMYFCASSNPGQGPYEQYFGPGTRLTVT.

The rearrangement joins TRBV6-1 to TRBJ1-2; no clear D gene. V shed 7 bases and J shed 7 bases, with 10 bases lying between them. Germline assignment: CDR1 MNHNS and CDR2 SASEGT. The CDR3 runs to 11 residues. The CDR3 DNA follows: TGTGCCAGCACGGAGATTGGTGGCTACACCTTC. Translated, it gives CASTEIGGYTF.

The chain couples TRBV15 to TRBJ2-6; D is perhaps TRBD1 (5 bases). Germline CDR1 is LNHNV and CDR2 is YYDKDF (reference sequence). The V end lost 5 bases, the J end lost 2 bases, and 10 bases lay between the germline ends. The CDR3 runs 15 residues. The CDR3 bases are TGTGCCACCAGCGAGATACAGGCTGGGGCCAACGTCCTGACTTTC. Residues: CATSEIQAGANVLTF.

The DNA of the CDR3 is TGTGCCAGCAGCTTAGGACTAGCGATTAACTATGCCCAAGAGACCCAGTACTTC. Protein product: CASSLGLAINYAQETQYF. This chain uses TRBV7-9 with TRBJ2-5, with 8 bases matching TRBD2. With V trimmed by 1 base and J by 1 base, 11 bases remained unmatched. Germline loops: CDR1 SEHNR, CDR2 FQNEAQ (reference sequence). CDR3 size: 18 residues.

This clone occurred a few times. V is TRBV4-2 and J is TRBJ1-5; D remains ambiguous. This CDR3 has 15 residues. The V end lost 0 bases, the J end lost 0 bases, and 6 bases lay between the germline ends. Germline loops: CDR1 LGHNA, CDR2 YNFKEQ. The CDR3 sequence is CASSQDRGSNQPQHF. CDR3 DNA sequence: TGTGCCAGCAGCCAAGATAGAGGTAGCAATCAGCCCCAGCATTTT.

The rearrangement links TRBV9 to TRBJ1-1, with a possible D match to TRBD1 (5 bases). The V end lost 3 bases, the J end lost 3 bases, and 15 bases lay between the germline ends. The CDR3 runs to 15 residues. The germline V gene has CDR1 SGDLS and CDR2 YYNGEE. Here the CDR3 reads CASSAGTLGDTEAFF. Here the CDR3 DNA reads TGTGCCAGCAGCGCTGGGACTCTTGGGGACACTGAAGCTTTCTTT. Looking up the rest from reference TRBV9 and TRBJ1-1 gives the full variable domain: DSGVTQTPKHLITATGQRVTLRCSPRSGDLSVYWYQQSLDQGLQFLIQYYNGEERAKGNILERFSAQQFPDLHSELNLSSLELGDSALYFCASSAGTLGDTEAFFGQGTRLTVV.

V gene TRBV7-8 combines with J gene TRBJ1-2, with TRBD1 matching 8 bases. The CDR3 consists of 15 residues. CDR1 is SGHVS, CDR2 FQNEAQ, per germline. V dropped 2 bases and J dropped 1; count of bases not matched to a gene: 3. Written as DNA, the CDR3 is TGTGCCAGCAGCTTATTAACAGGGGGTAACTATGGCTACACCTTC. It specifies CASSLLTGGNYGYTF. Full variable domain (remainder filled in from reference TRBV7-8 and TRBJ1-2): GAGVSQSPRYKVAKRGQDVALRCDPISGHVSLFWYQQALGQGPEFLTYFQNEAQLDKSGLPSDRFFAERPEGSVSTLKIQRTQQEDSAVYLCASSLLTGGNYGYTFGSGTRLTVV.

The rearrangement joins TRBV5-1 to TRBJ1-4, with D possibly TRBD1 on 6 matching bases. This CDR3 has 14 residues. Germline V gives CDR1 SGHRS, CDR2 YFSETQ. Trimming stripped 2 bases from V and 5 bases from J, with 10 bases between. The DNA of the CDR3 is TGCGCCAGCAGCTTACGACAGGAGAATGAAAAACTGTTTTTT. Amino acids: CASSLRQENEKLFF. The variable domain in full, completed from reference TRBV5-1 and TRBJ1-4, reads KAGVTQTPRYLIKTRGQQVTLSCSPISGHRSVSWYQQTPGQGLQFLFEYFSETQRNKGNFPGRFSGRQFSNSRSEMNVSTLELGDSALYLCASSLRQENEKLFFGSGTQLSVL.

The gene calls are TRBV7-3 and TRBJ2-5; D is possibly TRBD2 (5 bases). From germline, CDR1 is SGHTA and CDR2 FQGTGA. V gave up 5 bases and J gave up 2 bases, with 12 bases separating them. The CDR3 consists of 14 residues. CDR3 in amino acids: CASSQGGPQETQYF. The CDR3 coding sequence is TGTGCCAGCAGCCAAGGAGGTCCACAAGAGACCCAGTACTTC.

The CDR3 region is CAISESSGQAAYEQYF. In DNA, the CDR3 is TGTGCCATCAGTGAGTCGAGTGGTCAGGCAGCCTACGAGCAGTACTTC. The chain is built from TRBV10-3 and TRBJ2-7; no reliable D call. V was cut by 0 bases and J by 2 bases, with 14 bases left in between. CDR3 length equals 16 residues. CDR1 and CDR2 (germline): ENHRY, SYGVKD.

The chain links TRBV6-5 to TRBJ1-1; 10 bases fit TRBD1. V shed 4 bases, J shed 4 bases, and the junction held 9 bases outside the gene matches. Germline V gene data show CDR1 as MNHEY and CDR2 as SVGAGI. This CDR3 is built from 16 residues. The CDR3 spells CASSSDPWTGGTEAFF. The CDR3 DNA reads TGTGCCAGCAGTTCCGATCCCTGGACAGGGGGCACTGAAGCTTTCTTT.

The chain links TRBV14 to TRBJ2-1, with 7 nucleotides matching TRBD2. Germline V gene sequence: CDR1 SGHDN, CDR2 FVKESK. The CDR3 has 15 amino acids. Trimming removed 4 bases from V and 6 bases from J; junction bases left unmatched: 9. CDR3 loop: CASSPFLGGGNEQFF. CDR3 DNA: TGTGCCAGCAGCCCGTTTTTGGGGGGGGGCAATGAGCAGTTCTTC.

This clone has only a few counts. The chain carries TRBV7-6 and TRBJ2-1; possible D gene TRBD1, 6 bases. Trimming stripped 4 bases from V and 3 bases from J, with 19 bases between. There are 17 residues in the CDR3. CDR1 SGHVS and CDR2 FNYEAQ come from the germline V gene. The CDR3 nucleotides read TGTGCCAGCAGCTACTATAGCAGTCAGGGGTTCTACAATGAGCAGTTCTTC. Its protein is CASSYYSSQGFYNEQFF.